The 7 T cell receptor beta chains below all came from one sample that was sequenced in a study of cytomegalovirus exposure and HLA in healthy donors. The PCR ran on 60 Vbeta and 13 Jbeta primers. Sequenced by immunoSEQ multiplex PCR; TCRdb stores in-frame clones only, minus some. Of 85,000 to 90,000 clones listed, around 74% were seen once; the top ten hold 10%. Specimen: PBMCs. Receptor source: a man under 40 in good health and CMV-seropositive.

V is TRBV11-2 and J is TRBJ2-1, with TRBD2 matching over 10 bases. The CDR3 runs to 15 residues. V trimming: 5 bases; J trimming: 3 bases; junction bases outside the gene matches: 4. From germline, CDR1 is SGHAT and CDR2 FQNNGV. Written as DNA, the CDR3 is TGTGCCAGCAGCCCTCGGACTAGCGGCTACAATGAGCAGTTCTTC. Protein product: CASSPRTSGYNEQFF.

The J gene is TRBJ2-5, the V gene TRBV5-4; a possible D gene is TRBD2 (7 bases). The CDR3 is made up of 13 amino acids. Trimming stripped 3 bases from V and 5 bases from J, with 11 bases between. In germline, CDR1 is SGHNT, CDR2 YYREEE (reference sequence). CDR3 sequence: CASSSGGSETQYF. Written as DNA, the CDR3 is TGTGCCAGCAGCTCGGGGGGCTCGGAGACCCAGTACTTC.

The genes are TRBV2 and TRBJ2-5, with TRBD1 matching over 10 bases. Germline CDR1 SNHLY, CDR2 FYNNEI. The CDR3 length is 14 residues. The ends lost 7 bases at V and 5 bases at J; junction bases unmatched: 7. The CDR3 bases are TGTGCCAGCATCTGGGACAGGGGAAGGGAGACCCAGTACTTC. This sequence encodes CASIWDRGRETQYF.

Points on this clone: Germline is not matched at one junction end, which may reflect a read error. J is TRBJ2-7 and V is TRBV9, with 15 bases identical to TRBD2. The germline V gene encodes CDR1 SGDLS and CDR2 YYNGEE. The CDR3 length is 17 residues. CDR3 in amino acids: CANSVGLAGGPSYEQYF. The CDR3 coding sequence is TGTGCCAACAGCGTAGGACTAGCGGGGGGGCCCTCCTACGAGCAGTACTTC.

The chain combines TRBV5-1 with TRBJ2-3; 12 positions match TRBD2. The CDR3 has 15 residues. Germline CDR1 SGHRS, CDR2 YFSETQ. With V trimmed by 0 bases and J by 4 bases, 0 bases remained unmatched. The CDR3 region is CASSLASGGADTQYF. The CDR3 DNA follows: TGCGCCAGCAGCTTGGCTAGCGGGGGGGCAGATACGCAGTATTTT.

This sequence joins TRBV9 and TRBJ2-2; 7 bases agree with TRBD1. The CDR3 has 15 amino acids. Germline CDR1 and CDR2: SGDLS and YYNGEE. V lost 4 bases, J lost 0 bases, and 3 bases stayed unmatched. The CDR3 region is CASSPTGANTGELFF. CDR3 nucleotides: TGTGCCAGCAGCCCCACAGGGGCGAACACCGGGGAGCTGTTTTTT.

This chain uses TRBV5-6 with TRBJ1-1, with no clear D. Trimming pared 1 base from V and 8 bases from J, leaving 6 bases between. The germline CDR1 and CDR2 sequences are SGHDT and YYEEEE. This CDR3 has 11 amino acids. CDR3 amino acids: CASSLREEAFF. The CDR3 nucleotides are TGTGCCAGCAGCTTGCGGGAAGAAGCTTTCTTT. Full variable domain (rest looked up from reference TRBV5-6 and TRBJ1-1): DAGVTQSPTHLIKTRGQQVTLRCSPKSGHDTVSWYQQALGQGPQFIFQYYEEEERQRGNFPDRFSGHQFPNYSSELNVNALLLGDSALYLCASSLREEAFFGQGTRLTVV.